Shown below are 21 T cell receptor beta chains from a single sample sequenced in a study of blood T cell repertoires in COVID-19. Clones were sequenced by immunoSEQ multiplex PCR, and TCRdb holds only the in-frame ones, with some missing. This table has around 320,000 clones, roughly 91% appearing once. Input material: PBMCs or T cells enriched from blood (not recorded which). Source of these receptors: a woman aged 45 to 65 who had been exposed to COVID-19.

CDR3 bases: TGTGCCAGCAGCGTAACAGGCGAAAGATCCTACAATGAGCAGTTCTTC. This sequence encodes CASSVTGERSYNEQFF. J is TRBJ2-1 and V is TRBV5-4, with D possibly matching TRBD1 (5 bases). V lost 4 bases and J lost 1, with 15 bases in between. The CDR3 length is 16 residues. The germline V gene has CDR1 SGHNT and CDR2 YYREEE (reference sequence).

The gene calls are TRBV19 and TRBJ1-5; weak D call: TRBD1 (6 bases). The germline V gene has CDR1 LNHDA and CDR2 SQIVND (reference sequence). The germline V and J ends were trimmed by 4 bases and 8 bases, with 21 bases remaining between them. The CDR3 consists of 16 residues. This CDR3 is CASSSPRTASGEPQHF. DNA of the CDR3: TGTGCCAGTAGTAGCCCACGGACAGCCTCAGGAGAGCCCCAGCATTTT.

This chain connects TRBV3-1 (or the pseudogene TRBV3-2) to TRBJ1-2; TRBD1 matches 7 bases. Germline values: CDR1 LGHDT, CDR2 YNNKEL (reference sequence). The V gene end was trimmed by 4 bases and the J gene end by 1 base; junction bases not matched to a gene: 6. This CDR3 spans 15 amino acids. In DNA, the CDR3 is TGTGCCAGCAGCCCGGGGACAGTCAGTAACTATGGCTACACCTTC. Residues: CASSPGTVSNYGYTF.

CDR3 nucleotide sequence: TGTGCCAGCAAGGGGCCAGGAGTAGCCTACGAGCAGTACTTC. This sequence encodes CASKGPGVAYEQYF. The chain uses TRBV3-1 (or the pseudogene TRBV3-2) and TRBJ2-7; D possibly corresponds to TRBD1 (5 bases). The CDR3 contains 14 residues. Germline CDR1 reads LGHDT; CDR2 reads YNNKEL (reference sequence). The ends were cut back, 7 bases at V and 2 bases at J, with 15 bases in the middle.

The chain is built from TRBV24-1 and TRBJ2-1; 9 bases line up with TRBD1. The CDR3 is made up of 16 amino acids. CDR1 and CDR2 from the germline V gene are KGHDR and SFDVKD. The J segment lost 4 bases and the V segment lost 7 bases, leaving 10 bases of the junction unmatched. The DNA for the CDR3 is TGTGCCACCAGCCCTTCCCGGGACAGGGTATACAATGAGCAGTTCTTC. Protein: CATSPSRDRVYNEQFF.

This rearrangement joins TRBV3-1 (or the pseudogene TRBV3-2) to TRBJ1-1; D not resolved. The germline CDR1 and CDR2 sequences are LGHDT and YNNKEL (reference sequence). Trimming took off 1 base at V and 5 bases at J, with 5 bases between the two ends. The CDR3 is made up of 12 amino acids. The CDR3 loop is CASSQGQTEAFF. CDR3 coding DNA: TGTGCCAGCAGCCAAGGACAAACTGAAGCTTTCTTT.

This chain joins TRBV5-1 and TRBJ2-7; the match to TRBD2 covers 9 bases. Germline CDR1 is SGHRS and CDR2 is YFSETQ. J was trimmed by 6 bases and V by 0 bases; bases with no gene match: 7. The CDR3 sequence is 15 residues long. The CDR3 protein is CASSLVGSGGFEQYF. CDR3 nucleotides: TGCGCCAGCAGCTTGGTTGGTAGCGGGGGTTTCGAGCAGTACTTC.

The V and J genes are TRBV5-1 and TRBJ2-3; 10 nucleotides match TRBD1. CDR1 SGHRS and CDR2 YFSETQ come from the germline V gene. The V segment lost 3 bases and the J segment 4 bases; nucleotides outside the gene matches: 8. The CDR3 covers 16 residues. CDR3 loop: CASSWTGTGVADTQYF. Here the CDR3 DNA reads TGCGCCAGCAGCTGGACCGGGACAGGGGTGGCAGATACGCAGTATTTT.

The chain links TRBV7-8 to TRBJ1-1, with TRBD1 identical over 10 bases. CDR1 is SGHVS and CDR2 is FQNEAQ in the germline V gene. This CDR3 has 15 amino acids. Trimming cost V 4 bases and J 5 bases; bases outside gene matches: 7. The CDR3 region is CASSSRDRGGTEAFF. CDR3 in DNA: TGTGCCAGCAGCTCCCGGGACAGGGGTGGGACTGAAGCTTTCTTT.

The chain has TRBV10-2 and TRBJ2-2; a possible D gene is TRBD1 (5 bases). This CDR3 region has 16 residues. V gave up 6 bases and J gave up 2 bases, with 16 bases separating them. CDR1 is WSHSY, CDR2 SAAADI, per germline. This CDR3 is CASRAPGFHNTGELFF. The CDR3 nucleotides read TGCGCCAGCAGGGCCCCAGGGTTTCATAACACCGGGGAGCTGTTTTTT.

V gene TRBV12-3 or TRBV12-4 combines with J gene TRBJ1-5; TRBD1 is a possible D gene (5 bases). The length of the CDR3 is 13 residues. V was cut by 6 bases and J by 4 bases, with 10 bases left in between. Here the CDR3 DNA reads TGTGCCAGCAGGTGGACACTTAATCAGCCCCAGCATTTT. This codes for CASRWTLNQPQHF.

The chain couples TRBV28 to TRBJ1-5, with D perhaps matching TRBD1 (6 bases). The ends were cut back, 6 bases at V and 6 bases at J, with 18 bases in the middle. The CDR3 runs to 15 residues. Germline V CDR1 and CDR2: MDHEN, SYDVKM. This CDR3 reads CASSFPSTGIQPQHF. CDR3 nucleotide sequence: TGTGCCAGCAGCTTTCCATCCACAGGGATTCAGCCCCAGCATTTT.

J is TRBJ1-1 and V is TRBV5-4; tentatively, D is TRBD1 (5 bases). This CDR3 region has 15 residues. The V gene's germline CDR1 is SGHNT and CDR2 YYREEE (reference sequence). V lost 3 bases and J 4 bases, leaving 16 bases between the germline ends. The CDR3 DNA is TGTGCCAGCAGCTCCGGGACGGGGGTTGGCACTGAAGCTTTCTTT. Translated, it gives CASSSGTGVGTEAFF.

The J gene is TRBJ2-3, the V gene TRBV6-5, with D maybe TRBD2 (7 bases). CDR3 length: 14 amino acids. The ends were cut back, 8 bases at V and 3 bases at J, with 15 bases in the middle. CDR1 is MNHEY and CDR2 is SVGAGI in the germline V gene. The chain's CDR3 is CASESRGLTDTQYF. As DNA, the CDR3 is TGTGCCAGCGAAAGCAGGGGACTAACAGATACGCAGTATTTT.

V gene TRBV7-9 combines with J gene TRBJ1-4, with no clear D. Germline CDR1 is SEHNR and CDR2 is FQNEAQ (reference sequence). This CDR3 comprises 13 residues. With 8 bases removed from V and 13 bases from J, the gap between germline ends came to 20 bases. The DNA of the CDR3 is TGTGCCAGCTCTGACGGTAGCGGGAAAACACTGTTTTTT. Translated: CASSDGSGKTLFF.

This chain links TRBV4-1 with TRBJ1-5; D is perhaps TRBD1 (5 bases). The CDR3 has 15 residues. V was trimmed by 0 bases and J by 11 bases, leaving 17 bases between them. Germline V CDR1 and CDR2: MGHRA, YSYEKL. The CDR3 DNA reads TGCGCCAGCAGCCAAGACGGGACTAAAAAAAGCGCCCAGCATTTT. As protein: CASSQDGTKKSAQHF.

The V and J genes are TRBV5-1 and TRBJ2-7, with TRBD1 matching 8 bases. With 4 bases clipped from V and 6 bases from J, the junction kept 12 bases outside the gene matches. This CDR3 spans 15 amino acids. Germline V gene lookup returns CDR1 SGHRS and CDR2 YFSETQ. Here the CDR3 reads CASSPLQGDTSEQYF. The CDR3 nucleotides are TGCGCCAGCAGCCCCCTACAGGGGGATACGAGCGAGCAGTACTTC.

The rearrangement joins TRBV7-9 to TRBJ2-5, with 7 bases identical to TRBD1. V lost 5 bases, J lost 4 bases, and 7 bases stayed unmatched. Germline V gene sequence: CDR1 SEHNR, CDR2 FQNEAQ (reference sequence). CDR3 size: 14 residues. The CDR3 sequence is CASSPDRDRETQYF. The CDR3, as DNA: TGTGCCAGCAGCCCTGACCGGGACAGAGAGACCCAGTACTTC.

The chain is built from TRBV28 and TRBJ1-2; unclear D gene. The CDR3 covers 12 residues. The germline V gene encodes CDR1 MDHEN and CDR2 SYDVKM. The V gene lost 4 bases and the J gene lost 8 bases, with 11 bases spanning the gap. CDR3 region: CASSWRGGGYTF. In DNA, the CDR3 is TGTGCCAGCAGTTGGAGAGGCGGCGGCTACACCTTC.

The genes are TRBV23-1 and TRBJ1-4; possible D gene TRBD1, 5 bases. TRBV23-1 is assigned to the ORF class and has an uncertain function. Deletions cut 8 bases from V and 6 bases from J, with 19 bases between. CDR3 length: 15 residues. In nucleotides, the CDR3 is TGCGCCAGCCCCCCCAGGGAGGGTGACCATGAAAAACTGTTTTTT. Translation gives CASPPREGDHEKLFF.

This clone has more than one count but fewer than ten. This chain uses TRBV5-1 with TRBJ1-4; 10 bases fit TRBD1. The CDR3 contains 14 residues. After removal of 3 bases from V and 8 bases from J, the junction contained 4 bases not matched to a gene. CDR1 and CDR2 (germline): SGHRS, YFSETQ. The CDR3 spells CASSWGTGDEKLFF. The DNA for the CDR3 is TGCGCCAGCAGCTGGGGGACAGGGGACGAAAAACTGTTTTTT.